This TCR beta chain was obtained from a study of tumor-infiltrating lymphocytes in primary liver carcinoma. Study information: The patient population consisted of men and women between 30 and 69 years of age.

Making TCR beta cDNA involved around 520 ng total RNA and a constant-region primer. TCR beta libraries came from three nested multiplex PCR rounds using slightly modified ARM-PCR. Primers for the first two PCR rounds were TRBV1-TRBV30 forward primers and a C-beta reverse primer (around 11 cycles per round). Each CDR3 protein is one row after TCRdb ran MiXCR on the multiplex PCR reads. The profile shows roughly 100,000 distinct CDR3 sequences, roughly four fifths of them singletons. Extraction of RNA together with DNA used about 18-30 mg of unsorted bulk tissue. Details on this clonotype: A read error may produce the germline difference seen at one junction end.

Germline V gene lookup returns CDR1 SQVTM and CDR2 ANQGSEA. CDR3 length: 13 amino acids. The V call is TRBV29-1, the J call TRBJ2-7, with TRBD1 as a possible D gene (6 bases). This clonotype was obtained from a man aged 40-50 years with primary liver carcinoma and hepatitis B virus infection. The sequencing sample was made of liver tumor tissue from sampling region 3. Specified subset: tumor region T3, left-lateral pole. Here the CDR3 DNA reads TGCAGCATTGAAGGGACAAGTTCCTACGAGCAGTACTTC. Translating it yields CSIEGTSSYEQYF.